This TCR beta chain was identified during a study of shared clonotypes between healthy human individuals. Notes on this clone: The target antigen is unknown.

The CDR3 runs to 13 residues. Germline V lookup: CDR1 SGHNT, CDR2 YYREEE (reference sequence). V was pared by 4 bases and J by 3 bases, with 10 bases between. Naivety among CD8 cells was defined by CD45RO negativity and positive CCR7 selection, thereby excluding terminally differentiated effector memory CD45RA+ cells. Assay execution took place at the deep level. Sequencing was performed with immunoSEQ multiplex PCR; in TCRdb, only in-frame clones are kept and a portion is missing. The sample carries about 2 million clones, about 95% recorded once. Findings and caveats of the study: Clonotypes shared by all four sorted-subset donors had higher generation probabilities than non-shared clonotypes.

The chain is built from TRBV5-4 and TRBJ1-2, with D unresolved. The clonotype originates from a man younger than 30 in good health. Specimen: naive CD8+ T cells sorted from blood. CDR3 nucleotides: TGTGCCAGCAGCGGTGAGGGAGACTATGGCTACACCTTC. Translation: CASSGEGDYGYTF. Variable domain in full (rest from reference TRBV5-4 and TRBJ1-2): ETGVTQSPTHLIKTRGQQVTLRCSSQSGHNTVSWYQQALGQGPQFIFQYYREEENGRGNFPPRFSGLQFPNYSSELNVNALELDDSALYLCASSGEGDYGYTFGSGTRLTVV.